The clone carrying this T cell receptor (beta chain) occurred a few times. Its antigen is not identified. This CDR3 is built from 14 residues. The germline gives CDR1 MGHRA, CDR2 YSYEKL. Trimming shortened V by 2 bases and J by 0 bases, and 8 bases separated the two germline ends. The data belong to a study of response to subunit inactivated influenza vaccine. Overall study results and limits: The authors suggested that every seasonal influenza vaccination recruits few new T cells.

MiXCR was run by TCRdb on the RT-PCR reads, yielding one entry per CDR3 protein. Here the sample spans 150,000 or so distinct CDR3 sequences, over 8.5% being singletons. The rearrangement joins TRBV4-1 to TRBJ2-7, with D unresolved. The receptor was isolated from a man between 50 and 70 years old who received an inactivated influenza vaccine. This specimen was CD8+ T cells sorted from PBMCs, taken less than 30 months after vaccination. CDR3 coding DNA: TGCGCCAGCAGCCAAAACTCGCGCTCCTACGAGCAGTACTTC. This encodes CASSQNSRSYEQYF.